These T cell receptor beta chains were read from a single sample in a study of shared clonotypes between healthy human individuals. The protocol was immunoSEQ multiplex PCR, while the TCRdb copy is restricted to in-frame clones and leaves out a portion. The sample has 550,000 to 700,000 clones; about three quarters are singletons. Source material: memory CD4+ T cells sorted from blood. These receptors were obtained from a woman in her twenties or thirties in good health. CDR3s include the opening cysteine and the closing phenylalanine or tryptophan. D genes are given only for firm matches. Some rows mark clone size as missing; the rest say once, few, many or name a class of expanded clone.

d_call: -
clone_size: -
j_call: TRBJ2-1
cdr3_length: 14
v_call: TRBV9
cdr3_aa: CASNAGSTYNEQFF
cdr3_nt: TGTGCCAGCAACGCAGGATCTACCTACAATGAGCAGTTCTTC

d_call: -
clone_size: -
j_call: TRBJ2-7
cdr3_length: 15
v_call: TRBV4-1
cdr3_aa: CASSRTQGFSYEQYF
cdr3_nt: TGCGCCAGCAGCCGGACCCAGGGTTTCTCCTACGAGCAGTACTTC

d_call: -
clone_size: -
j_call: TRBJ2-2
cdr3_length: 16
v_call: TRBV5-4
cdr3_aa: CASSLASNRVAGELFF
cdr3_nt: TGTGCCAGCAGCTTGGCCTCAAATAGGGTAGCCGGGGAGCTGTTTTTT

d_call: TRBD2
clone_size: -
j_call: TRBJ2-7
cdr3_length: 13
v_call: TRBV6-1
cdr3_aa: CASGGLAEEEQYF
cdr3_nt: TGTGCCAGCGGGGGACTAGCAGAGGAGGAGCAGTACTTC

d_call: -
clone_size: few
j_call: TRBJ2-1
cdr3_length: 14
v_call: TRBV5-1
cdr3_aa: CASSKDYSYNEQFF
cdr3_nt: TGCGCCAGCAGCAAGGACTACTCCTACAATGAGCAGTTCTTC

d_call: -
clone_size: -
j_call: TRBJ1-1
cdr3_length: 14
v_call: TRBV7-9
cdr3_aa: CASSLGALNTEAFF
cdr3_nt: TGTGCCAGCAGCTTGGGGGCCTTGAACACTGAAGCTTTCTTT

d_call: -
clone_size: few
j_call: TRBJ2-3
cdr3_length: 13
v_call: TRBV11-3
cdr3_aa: CASSLGITDTQYF
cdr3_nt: TGTGCCAGCAGCTTGGGCATCACAGATACGCAGTATTTT

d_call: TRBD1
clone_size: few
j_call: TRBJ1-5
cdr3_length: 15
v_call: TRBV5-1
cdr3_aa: CASSLEGGGNQPQHF
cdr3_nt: TGCGCCAGCAGCTTAGAAGGGGGCGGCAATCAGCCCCAGCATTTT

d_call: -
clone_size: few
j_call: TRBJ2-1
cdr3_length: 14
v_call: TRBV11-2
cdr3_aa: CASSLDRINNEQFF
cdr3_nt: TGTGCCAGCAGCTTAGATCGTATCAACAATGAGCAGTTCTTC

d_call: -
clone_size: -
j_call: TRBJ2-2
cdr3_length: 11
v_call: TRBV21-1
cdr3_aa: CASCVPGELFF
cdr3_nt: TGTGCCAGCTGCGTGCCCGGGGAGCTGTTTTTT

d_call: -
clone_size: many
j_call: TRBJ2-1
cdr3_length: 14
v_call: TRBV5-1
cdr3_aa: CASSLAVGWDEQFF
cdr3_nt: TGCGCCAGCAGCTTGGCCGTCGGGTGGGATGAGCAGTTCTTC

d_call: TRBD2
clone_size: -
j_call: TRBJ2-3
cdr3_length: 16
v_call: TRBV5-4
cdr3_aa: CASSLDLAGGTDTQYF
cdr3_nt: TGTGCCAGCAGCTTGGACTTAGCGGGAGGCACAGATACGCAGTATTTT

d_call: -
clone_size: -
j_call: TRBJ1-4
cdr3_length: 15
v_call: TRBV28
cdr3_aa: CASSSSYDNLRKLFF
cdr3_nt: TGTGCCAGCAGTTCCTCCTACGACAACCTTCGAAAACTGTTTTTT

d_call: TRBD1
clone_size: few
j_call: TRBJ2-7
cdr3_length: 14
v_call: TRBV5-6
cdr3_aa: CASSPGPMTGGPYF
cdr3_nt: TGTGCCAGCAGCCCCGGACCTATGACAGGGGGTCCGTACTTC

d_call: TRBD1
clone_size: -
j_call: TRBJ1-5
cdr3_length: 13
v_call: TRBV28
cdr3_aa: CASTGTGYQPQHF
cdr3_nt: TGTGCCAGCACCGGGACAGGGTATCAGCCCCAGCATTTT

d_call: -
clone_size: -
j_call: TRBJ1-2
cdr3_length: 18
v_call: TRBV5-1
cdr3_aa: CASSLEGGTSSPTYGYTF
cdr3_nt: TGCGCCAGCAGCTTGGAAGGAGGGACGAGTAGTCCCACCTATGGCTACACCTTC

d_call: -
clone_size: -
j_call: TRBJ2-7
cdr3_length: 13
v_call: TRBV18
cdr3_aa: CASSRDGSYEQYF
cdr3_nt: TGTGCCAGCTCACGGGACGGCTCCTACGAGCAGTACTTC

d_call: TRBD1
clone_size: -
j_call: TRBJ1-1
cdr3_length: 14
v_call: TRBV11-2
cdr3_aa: CASSLPRQGPEAFF
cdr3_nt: TGTGCCAGCAGCCTCCCGCGACAGGGTCCGGAAGCTTTCTTT

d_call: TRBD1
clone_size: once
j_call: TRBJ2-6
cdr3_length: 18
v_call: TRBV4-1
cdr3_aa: CASSPHGRATGVANVLTF
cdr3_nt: TGCGCCAGCAGCCCCCATGGCAGGGCCACAGGGGTGGCCAACGTCCTGACTTTC

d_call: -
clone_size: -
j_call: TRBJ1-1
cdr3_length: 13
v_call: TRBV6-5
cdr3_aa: CASTGRSNTEAFF
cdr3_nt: TGTGCCAGCACGGGACGGTCGAACACTGAAGCTTTCTTT

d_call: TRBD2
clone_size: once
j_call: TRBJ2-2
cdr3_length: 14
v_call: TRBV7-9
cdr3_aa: CASRTSGTTGELFF
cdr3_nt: TGTGCCAGCCGCACTAGCGGGACGACCGGGGAGCTGTTTTTT

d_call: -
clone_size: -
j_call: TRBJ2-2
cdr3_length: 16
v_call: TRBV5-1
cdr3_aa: CASSLARAGNTGELFF
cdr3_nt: TGCGCCAGCAGCTTGGCCCGTGCGGGGAACACCGGGGAGCTGTTTTTT

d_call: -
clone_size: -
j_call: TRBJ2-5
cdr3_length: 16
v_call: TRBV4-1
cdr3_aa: CASRGLGRHPQETQYF
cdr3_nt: TGCGCCAGCAGGGGGCTGGGGCGTCACCCACAAGAGACCCAGTACTTC

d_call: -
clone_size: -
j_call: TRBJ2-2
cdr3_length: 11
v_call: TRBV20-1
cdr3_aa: CSASREGELFF
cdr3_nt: TGCAGTGCTAGCCGCGAAGGGGAGCTGTTTTTT

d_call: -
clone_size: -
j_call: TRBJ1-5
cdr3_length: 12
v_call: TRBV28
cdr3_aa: CASSLVNQPQHF
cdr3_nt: TGTGCCAGCAGTTTGGTTAATCAGCCCCAGCATTTT

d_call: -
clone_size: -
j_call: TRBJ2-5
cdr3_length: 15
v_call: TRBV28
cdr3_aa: CASSTPGGAKETQYF
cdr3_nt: TGTGCCAGCAGTACACCAGGGGGGGCGAAAGAGACCCAGTACTTC

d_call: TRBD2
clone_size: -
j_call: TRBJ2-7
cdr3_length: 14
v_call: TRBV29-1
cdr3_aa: CSVHGLAGPDEQYF
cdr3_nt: TGCAGCGTCCACGGACTAGCGGGACCGGACGAGCAGTACTTC

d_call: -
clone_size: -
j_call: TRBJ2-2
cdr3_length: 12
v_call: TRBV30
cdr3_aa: CAWSVWTGELFF
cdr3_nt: TGTGCCTGGAGTGTATGGACCGGGGAGCTGTTTTTT

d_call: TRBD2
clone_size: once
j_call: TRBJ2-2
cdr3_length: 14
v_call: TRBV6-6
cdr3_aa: CACRAGVSTGELFF
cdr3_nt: TGTGCCTGTAGGGCGGGAGTTAGCACCGGGGAGCTGTTTTTT

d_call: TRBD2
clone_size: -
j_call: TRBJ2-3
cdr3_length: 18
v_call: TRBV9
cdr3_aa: CASSPGRAGLAVRDTQYF
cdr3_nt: TGTGCCAGCAGCCCGGGACGGGCGGGACTAGCGGTCAGAGATACGCAGTATTTT

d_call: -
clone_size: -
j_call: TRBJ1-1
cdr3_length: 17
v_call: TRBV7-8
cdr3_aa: CASTLQGRLNMNTEAFF
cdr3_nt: TGTGCCAGCACCCTACAGGGAAGACTCAACATGAACACTGAAGCTTTCTTT

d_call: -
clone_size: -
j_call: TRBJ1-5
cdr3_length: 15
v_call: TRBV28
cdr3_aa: CASSRSQGLNQPQHF
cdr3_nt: TGTGCCAGCAGTCGGTCACAGGGCCTCAATCAGCCCCAGCATTTT

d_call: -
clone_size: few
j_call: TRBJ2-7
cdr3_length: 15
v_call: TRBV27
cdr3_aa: CASSPVAGGTYEQYF
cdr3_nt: TGTGCCAGCAGTCCCGTCGCCGGCGGTACCTACGAGCAGTACTTC

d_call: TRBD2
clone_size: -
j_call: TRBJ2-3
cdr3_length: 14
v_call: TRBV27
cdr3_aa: CASTKQTSSDTQYF
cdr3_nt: TGTGCCAGCACCAAACAGACTAGCTCAGATACGCAGTATTTT

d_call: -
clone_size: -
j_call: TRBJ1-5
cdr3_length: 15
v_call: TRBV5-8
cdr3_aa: CASSRGGHSNQPQHF
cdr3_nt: TGTGCCAGCAGTCGGGGGGGCCATAGCAATCAGCCCCAGCATTTT

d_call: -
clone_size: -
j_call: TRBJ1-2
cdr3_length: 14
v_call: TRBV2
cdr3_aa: CASSEMNFGDGYTF
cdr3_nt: -

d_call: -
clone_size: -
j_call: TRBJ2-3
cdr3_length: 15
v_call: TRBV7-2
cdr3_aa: CASRGRGRSTDTQYF
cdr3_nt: TGTGCCAGCAGGGGACGGGGACGGAGCACAGATACGCAGTATTTT

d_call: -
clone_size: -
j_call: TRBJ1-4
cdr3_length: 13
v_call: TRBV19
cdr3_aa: CASSTGTNEKLFF
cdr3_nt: TGTGCCAGTAGCACAGGAACTAATGAAAAACTGTTTTTT

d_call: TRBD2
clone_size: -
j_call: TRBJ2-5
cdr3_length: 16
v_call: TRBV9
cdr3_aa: CASSVVRAGGVETQYF
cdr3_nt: TGTGCCAGCAGCGTAGTCAGAGCGGGAGGGGTCGAGACCCAGTACTTC

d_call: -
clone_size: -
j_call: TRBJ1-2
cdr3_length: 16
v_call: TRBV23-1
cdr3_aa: CASSPREGGINYGYTF
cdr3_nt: TGCGCCAGCAGTCCCCGAGAAGGGGGTATCAACTATGGCTACACCTTC

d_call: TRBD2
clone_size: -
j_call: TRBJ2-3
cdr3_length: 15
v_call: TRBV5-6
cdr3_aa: CASRPTSGSADTQYF
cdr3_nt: TGTGCCAGCAGACCGACTAGCGGGAGCGCAGATACGCAGTATTTT